This entry describes one T cell receptor beta chain. This specimen comes from a study of blood T cell repertoires in COVID-19. Study-wide context: Sources were T cells, B-cell-depleted T cells, or PBMCs; the material itself was cDNA or gDNA.

Losses at the gene ends were 4 bases for V and 0 bases for J; bases not matched to a gene: 4. Germline V gene sequence: CDR1 GTSNPN, CDR2 SVGIG (reference sequence). The CDR3 sequence is 15 residues long. Authors' methods: Estimated nucleated cell counts came from reference gene primer amplification. Generated by immunoSEQ multiplex PCR, the TCRdb table keeps only in-frame clones and is missing some. Clone size and the V and J calls come from that table; the DNA yielded D and trimming. The table lists about 150,000 clones, around 81% of them singletons. The chain recombines TRBV30 with TRBJ2-2; 8 nucleotides match TRBD2. The sequenced sample was peripheral blood. This receptor was identified in a woman aged 55-69 years with active or convalescent COVID-19. CDR3 region: CAWTGGPANTGELFF. In DNA form, the CDR3 reads TGTGCCTGGACGGGGGGGCCGGCGAACACCGGGGAGCTGTTTTTT.